These 8 T cell receptor beta chains originate from one sample sequenced in a study of cytomegalovirus exposure and HLA in healthy donors. 13 Jbeta primers and 60 Vbeta primers were used for the PCR. Sequencing used immunoSEQ multiplex PCR; TCRdb keeps in-frame clones, though not all of them. The table has 150,000 to 200,000 clones, less than 75% seen once. Sequencing was carried out using PBMCs. All receptors come from a girl aged 10 to 17 in good health and CMV-seronegative.

This rearrangement joins TRBV6-5 to TRBJ2-1, with 8 bases identical to TRBD1. The CDR3 has 11 residues. The J segment lost 9 bases and the V segment lost 7 bases, leaving 2 bases of the junction unmatched. In germline, CDR1 is MNHEY, CDR2 SVGAGI. The CDR3 bases are TGTGCCAGCAACAGGGGGAGTGAGCAGTTCTTC. Translating gives CASNRGSEQFF.

The CDR3 protein is CASSSSGGPYNEQFF. The CDR3 region has the DNA TGTGCCAGCAGTTCTTCAGGGGGCCCCTACAATGAGCAGTTCTTC. This chain uses TRBV6-5 with TRBJ2-1, with 8 bases that match TRBD1. V was pared by 4 bases and J by 2 bases, with 4 bases of the junction left unmatched. Looked up from germline, CDR1 is MNHEY and CDR2 is SVGAGI. The CDR3 totals 15 residues.

The chain uses TRBV28 and TRBJ1-4; the match to TRBD1 covers 7 bases. Trimming took 5 bases from V and 0 from J; bases not matched to a gene: 6. The CDR3 runs 16 residues. Germline V lookup: CDR1 MDHEN, CDR2 SYDVKM. The CDR3 region is CASSGQVSATNEKLFF. CDR3 nucleotide sequence: TGTGCCAGCAGTGGACAGGTTTCTGCAACTAATGAAAAACTGTTTTTT.

The chain uses TRBV29-1 and TRBJ2-1, with 9 bases that match TRBD1. CDR3 length: 16 amino acids. The V segment lost 5 bases and the J segment 5 bases; nucleotides outside the gene matches: 13. The germline CDR1 and CDR2 sequences are SQVTM and ANQGSEA. CDR3 sequence: CSVYPDGTGHHNEQFF. CDR3 DNA: TGCAGCGTTTATCCTGATGGGACAGGGCACCACAATGAGCAGTTCTTC.

This clone has just a few counts. The CDR3 here is CASSLQGLETQYF. CDR3 sequence (DNA): TGTGCCAGCAGCCTACAGGGGCTGGAGACCCAGTACTTC. This chain uses TRBV6-6 with TRBJ2-5, with 7 bases fitting TRBD1. The germline gives CDR1 MNHNY, CDR2 SVGAGI (reference sequence). This CDR3 is built from 13 residues. The ends lost 6 bases at V and 5 bases at J; junction bases unmatched: 6.

This chain joins TRBV4-2 and TRBJ2-7, with D uncertain. The V gene lost 1 base and the J gene lost 5 bases, with 9 bases spanning the gap. The germline V gene has CDR1 LGHNA and CDR2 YNFKEQ. The CDR3 loop spans 13 amino acids. The CDR3 here is CASSQAQAHEQYF. CDR3 DNA: TGTGCCAGCAGCCAAGCCCAGGCCCACGAGCAGTACTTC.

V usage is TRBV19 and J usage is TRBJ2-7, with 9 bases identical to TRBD1. This CDR3 is 15 amino acids long. CDR1 is LNHDA, CDR2 SQIVND, per germline (reference sequence). V gave up 7 bases and J gave up 4 bases; unmatched junction bases: 11. The CDR3 sequence: CASKETGQGIYEQYF. The DNA for the CDR3 is TGTGCCAGTAAAGAAACTGGACAGGGGATTTACGAGCAGTACTTC. The complete variable domain, with remaining parts taken from reference TRBV19 and TRBJ2-7, reads DGGITQSPKYLFRKEGQNVTLSCEQNLNHDAMYWYRQDPGQGLRLIYYSQIVNDFQKGDIAEGYSVSREKKESFPLTVTSAQKNPTAFYLCASKETGQGIYEQYFGPGTRLTVT.

In its sample, this clone was seen a few times. The chain's CDR3 is CASSPGQGVGELFF. CDR3 sequence (DNA): TGTGCCAGCAGTCCGGGACAGGGGGTCGGGGAGCTGTTTTTT. The chain recombines TRBV6-5 with TRBJ2-2; 11 bases fit TRBD1. V lost 5 bases and J lost 7; bases outside the gene matches: 3. Germline-derived CDR1 and CDR2 are MNHEY and SVGAGI. The CDR3 is 14 residues long.